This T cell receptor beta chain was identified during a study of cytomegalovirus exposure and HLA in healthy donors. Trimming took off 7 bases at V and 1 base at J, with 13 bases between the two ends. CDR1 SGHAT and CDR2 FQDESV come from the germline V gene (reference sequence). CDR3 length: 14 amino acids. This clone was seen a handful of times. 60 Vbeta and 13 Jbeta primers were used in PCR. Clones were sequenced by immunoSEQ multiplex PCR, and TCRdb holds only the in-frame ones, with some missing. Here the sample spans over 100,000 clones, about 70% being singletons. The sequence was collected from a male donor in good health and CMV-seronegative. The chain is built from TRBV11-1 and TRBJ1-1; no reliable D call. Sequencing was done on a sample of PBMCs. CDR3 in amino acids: CASTGDEENTEAFF. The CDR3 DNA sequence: TGTGCCAGCACCGGGGATGAGGAGAACACTGAAGCTTTCTTT.